Described below is a single T cell receptor (beta chain) sequence and its context. Its specificity is not known. Germline V gives CDR1 SGHTA, CDR2 FQGNSA. The CDR3 is made up of 12 amino acids. V gave up 5 bases and J gave up 7 bases, with 9 bases separating them. This sample is drawn from a study of blood T cells in healthy people across ages. Roughly 9.2 milliliters of peripheral blood were drawn from each donor into EDTA-treated tubes. Regarding the study as a whole: Naive T cell percentage and TCR beta diversity correlated strongly. Donor CMV infection status was unknown, possibly confounding age-related changes in expanded clonotypes. PBMCs that were unsorted prevented a conclusive naive versus antigen-experienced comparison.

Combining a sample-barcoded 5' primer with a J-beta primer mix, a second PCR ran for roughly 7 to 11 cycles. TCRdb re-derived calls from the 5' RACE reads in MiXCR, one entry per CDR3 protein. The profile covers 650,000 to 900,000 distinct CDR3 sequences, with about 62% appearing a single time and around a quarter taken by the ten largest. The chain combines TRBV7-2 with TRBJ2-1; perhaps TRBD2 as D (6 bases). Sample: blood. This receptor was identified in a man younger than 40 in good health. The CDR3 loop is CASSATSNEQFF. For the CDR3, the DNA is TGTGCCAGCAGCGCGACTAGTAATGAGCAGTTCTTC.